The source of this TCR beta chain is a study of blood T cells in healthy people across ages. The use of a sample-barcoded 5' primer and a J-beta primer mix characterized a second PCR of roughly 6 to 11 cycles. TCRdb reprocessed the 5' RACE reads via MiXCR and lists one record per CDR3 protein. The sample lists roughly 1.6 million distinct CDR3 sequences, about 32% occurring once. The CDR3 sequence is 15 residues long. Germline-derived CDR1 and CDR2 are SGDLS and YYNGEE. The V and J ends lost 0 bases and 1 base respectively, with 10 bases between them. The sequenced material came from blood. The V gene is TRBV9, the J gene TRBJ1-1; D is perhaps TRBD1 (6 bases). The source is a woman aged 25 to 39 in good health. CDR3 in amino acids: CASSVVGGPNTEAFF. CDR3 in DNA: TGTGCCAGCAGCGTAGTAGGGGGGCCGAACACTGAAGCTTTCTTT.